This T cell receptor (beta chain) was obtained from a study of T cells after yellow fever vaccination. Whole-study findings and limits: On re-exposure, the response was weaker but peaked faster, at day 5 versus 15.

TCRdb called the 5' RACE reads again in MiXCR, with one record for every CDR3 protein. This table holds 500,000 to 650,000 distinct CDR3 sequences, about 15% found once. Remarks on this clonotype: The antigen remains unidentified.

The CDR3 has 14 amino acids. CDR1 is ENHRY and CDR2 is SYGVKD in the germline V gene. V lost 6 bases and J lost 0; bases outside the gene matches: 4. The sample was PBMCs, taken 5 days after the first yellow fever vaccination. The source of this sequence is a man aged 18-30 years who received the YFV17D yellow fever vaccine. V is TRBV10-3 and J is TRBJ2-5, with 7 bases matching TRBD1. The CDR3 sequence: CAISQDRYQETQYF. CDR3 DNA sequence: TGTGCCATCAGCCAGGACAGGTACCAAGAGACCCAGTACTTC.